This is a list of T cell receptor beta chains from one sample in a study of blood T cell repertoires in COVID-19. Data came from immunoSEQ multiplex PCR; TCRdb stores just in-frame clones and leaves some out. The table shows about 82,000 clones, with around four fifths occurring only once. What was sequenced was peripheral blood. These TCRs come from a man aged 60 to 69 with COVID-19, enrolled during active disease. CDR3s include the opening cysteine and the closing phenylalanine or tryptophan. A D gene is named only where the DNA matches it firmly. The size entry is marked missing in some rows and otherwise reads once, few, many or a size class.

D: NA
J: TRBJ2-7
V: TRBV6-5
size: few
DNA: TGTGCCAGCACAGACCCGGGACACCGAGGTGAGCAGTACTTC
CDR3: CASTDPGHRGEQYF

D: TRBD2
J: TRBJ2-7
V: TRBV27
size: NA
DNA: TGTGCCAGCAGTTTATCAGCGGCAGGGAGGGCCTACGAGCAGTACTTC
CDR3: CASSLSAAGRAYEQYF

D: NA
J: TRBJ1-6
V: TRBV2
size: NA
DNA: TGTGCCAGCAACAGGTCCCCTGCACCCCTCCACTTT
CDR3: CASNRSPAPLHF

D: NA
J: TRBJ2-7
V: TRBV30
size: NA
DNA: TGTGCCTGGAGGACAGACAAGAGCTCCTACGAGCAGTACTTC
CDR3: CAWRTDKSSYEQYF

D: TRBD1
J: TRBJ2-3
V: TRBV7-2
size: NA
DNA: TGTGCCAGCAGCCCGGTGGGACAGGGATCCACAGATACGCAGTATTTT
CDR3: CASSPVGQGSTDTQYF

D: TRBD1
J: TRBJ1-6
V: TRBV27
size: NA
DNA: TGTGCCAGCAGTTCCAGACAGGGGATTAGTTCACCCCTCCACTTT
CDR3: CASSSRQGISSPLHF

D: NA
J: TRBJ2-1
V: TRBV18
size: NA
DNA: TGTGCCAGCTCACCGACGGGAGACAATGAGCAGTTCTTC
CDR3: CASSPTGDNEQFF

D: TRBD1
J: TRBJ1-4
V: TRBV5-4
size: once
DNA: TGTGCCAGCAGCTGGGGCCCAGGGGGAACTAATGAAAAACTGTTTTTT
CDR3: CASSWGPGGTNEKLFF

D: TRBD1
J: TRBJ2-5
V: TRBV6-1
size: NA
DNA: TGTGCCAGCAGTGACACGACAGGGCTACAAGAGACCCAGTACTTC
CDR3: CASSDTTGLQETQYF

D: NA
J: TRBJ1-2
V: TRBV15
size: NA
DNA: TGTGCCACCAGCAGAGATCAGGGCCTGGAGGGTTATGGCTACACCTTC
CDR3: CATSRDQGLEGYGYTF

D: NA
J: TRBJ2-5
V: TRBV7-5
size: NA
DNA: TGTGCCAGAAGCTTGGCTAGCGGACCTCAAGAGACCCAGTACTTC
CDR3: CARSLASGPQETQYF

D: TRBD1
J: TRBJ1-1
V: TRBV2
size: NA
DNA: TGTGCCAGCAGGAGGACAGGGACCGCAAACACTGAAGCTTTCTTT
CDR3: CASRRTGTANTEAFF

D: NA
J: TRBJ1-5
V: TRBV6-1
size: few
DNA: TGTGCCAGCAGTGAACCCAGACGGGGCAATCAGCCCCAGCATTTT
CDR3: CASSEPRRGNQPQHF

D: TRBD1
J: TRBJ1-2
V: TRBV5-5
size: few
DNA: TGTGCCAGCAGCTTGAGGGGACAGGACCATGGCTACACCTTC
CDR3: CASSLRGQDHGYTF

D: NA
J: TRBJ2-1
V: TRBV3-1/TRBV3-2
size: NA
DNA: TGTGCCAGCAGCCAAGATAGGTCCGGGGGCAATGAGCAGTTCTTC
CDR3: CASSQDRSGGNEQFF

D: NA
J: TRBJ2-1
V: TRBV18
size: NA
DNA: TGTGCCAGCTCATCAGACTGGTACAATGAGCAGTTCTTC
CDR3: CASSSDWYNEQFF

D: NA
J: TRBJ1-1
V: TRBV7-6
size: NA
DNA: TGTGCCAGCAGCTTCCGTGGCAGGGCGAACACTGAAGCTTTCTTT
CDR3: CASSFRGRANTEAFF

D: TRBD1
J: TRBJ1-1
V: TRBV6-1
size: NA
DNA: TGTGCCAGCAGTTGGACAGGAGTCAAGAACACTGAAGCTTTCTTT
CDR3: CASSWTGVKNTEAFF

D: TRBD1
J: TRBJ2-7
V: TRBV6-6
size: NA
DNA: TGTGCCAGCAGCTACGACAGGGCTGAAGCCTACGAGCAGTACTTC
CDR3: CASSYDRAEAYEQYF

D: NA
J: TRBJ1-1
V: TRBV7-6
size: NA
DNA: TGTGCCAGCAGCTTAGAACAGAACACTGAAGCTTTCTTT
CDR3: CASSLEQNTEAFF

D: NA
J: TRBJ1-2
V: TRBV5-6
size: once
DNA: TGTGCCAGCAGCCCCCCCTTTGAACAGGGTGAGGATGGCTACACCTTC
CDR3: CASSPPFEQGEDGYTF

D: TRBD2
J: TRBJ2-1
V: TRBV7-9
size: few
DNA: TGTGCCAGCAGCCAACTAGCGGGGCGAACCTACAATGAGCAGTTCTTC
CDR3: CASSQLAGRTYNEQFF

D: NA
J: TRBJ1-1
V: TRBV5-4
size: few
DNA: TGTGCCAGCAGCTCCTCGGGGGGACAGAACACTGAAGCTTTCTTT
CDR3: CASSSSGGQNTEAFF

D: TRBD1
J: TRBJ1-1
V: TRBV19
size: NA
DNA: TGTGCCAGTAGTATGGACAGGGAAGCTTTCTTT
CDR3: CASSMDREAFF

D: NA
J: TRBJ2-1
V: TRBV6-5
size: NA
DNA: TGTGCCAGCAGGCAGGGCATAAACAATGAGCAGTTCTTC
CDR3: CASRQGINNEQFF

D: NA
J: TRBJ1-5
V: TRBV6-5
size: NA
DNA: TGTGCCAGCAGGGCCACCAGGGCCCAGCCCCAGCATTTT
CDR3: CASRATRAQPQHF

D: TRBD2
J: TRBJ2-2
V: TRBV7-9
size: few
DNA: TGTGCCAGCAGCTTAGGGCCCCTAGCGGGAGTTACCGGGGAGCTGTTTTTT
CDR3: CASSLGPLAGVTGELFF

D: NA
J: TRBJ2-7
V: TRBV19
size: few
DNA: TGTGCCAGTAGCCTGGACAGAAACTACGAGCAGTACTTC
CDR3: CASSLDRNYEQYF

D: NA
J: TRBJ2-7
V: TRBV6-1
size: NA
DNA: TGTGCCAGCAGTGAAGACTGGTTACCGGAGGGCTCCTACGAGCAGTACTTC
CDR3: CASSEDWLPEGSYEQYF

D: NA
J: TRBJ1-2
V: TRBV5-5
size: NA
DNA: TGTGCCAGCAGCTTGGTGCCGGCCGGACAGAACTATGGCTACACCTTC
CDR3: CASSLVPAGQNYGYTF

D: NA
J: TRBJ1-4
V: TRBV5-6
size: NA
DNA: TGTGCCAGCAGCTTGGGGGGGCGAAACGAAAAACTGTTTTTT
CDR3: CASSLGGRNEKLFF

D: TRBD1
J: TRBJ2-3
V: TRBV5-1
size: few
DNA: TGCGCCAGCAGCTTGGCAGGGACAGGTGGTACAGATACGCAGTATTTT
CDR3: CASSLAGTGGTDTQYF

D: TRBD1
J: TRBJ1-6
V: TRBV10-2
size: NA
DNA: TGCGCCAGCAGTGAGTCACAGACAGGGGGCCGAGATTCACCCCTCCACTTT
CDR3: CASSESQTGGRDSPLHF

D: TRBD2
J: TRBJ2-3
V: TRBV19
size: once
DNA: TGTGCCAGTAGTATGATCCCTGCGACTAGCGGGAGGCGGGATACGCAGTATTTT
CDR3: CASSMIPATSGRRDTQYF

D: TRBD1
J: TRBJ1-5
V: TRBV9
size: NA
DNA: TGTGCCAGCAGCGGGACAGGGGGAAATCAGCCCCAGCATTTT
CDR3: CASSGTGGNQPQHF

D: NA
J: TRBJ2-7
V: TRBV19
size: NA
DNA: TGTGCCAGTAGTGCCCCGCAGGGCCCCCCCTACGAGCAGTACTTC
CDR3: CASSAPQGPPYEQYF

D: NA
J: TRBJ2-5
V: TRBV11-2
size: NA
DNA: TGTGCCAGCAGCTTTCGTCGTGCACGGGAAGGGACCCAGTACTTC
CDR3: CASSFRRAREGTQYF

D: NA
J: TRBJ2-1
V: TRBV2
size: few
DNA: TGTGCCAGCGGCCGAGGGGGTACAAAAACGTACAATGAGCAGTTCTTC
CDR3: CASGRGGTKTYNEQFF

D: NA
J: TRBJ2-7
V: TRBV7-3
size: once
DNA: TGTGCCAGCAGCCCCTGGACAGACTACGAGCAGTACTTC
CDR3: CASSPWTDYEQYF

D: TRBD2
J: TRBJ2-3
V: TRBV7-6
size: NA
DNA: TGTGCCAGCAGCCCGTCGACTAGCGGGGGCGCAGATACGCAGTATTTT
CDR3: CASSPSTSGGADTQYF

D: NA
J: TRBJ2-3
V: TRBV3-1/TRBV3-2
size: once
DNA: TGTGCCAGCGGACCGGGGGTGAAGGATACGCAGTATTTT
CDR3: CASGPGVKDTQYF

D: TRBD1
J: TRBJ1-5
V: TRBV19
size: once
DNA: TGTGCCAGTAGTATTATGGACAGGAGCAATCAGCCCCAGCATTTT
CDR3: CASSIMDRSNQPQHF

D: TRBD1
J: TRBJ2-7
V: TRBV19
size: NA
DNA: TGTGCCAGTAGTAGCGGGACAGGCCCCTACGAGCAGTACTTC
CDR3: CASSSGTGPYEQYF

D: TRBD1
J: TRBJ1-1
V: TRBV7-9
size: NA
DNA: TGTGCCAGCAGCTTGGATACAGGGGGATCTGAAGCTTTCTTT
CDR3: CASSLDTGGSEAFF

D: NA
J: TRBJ2-5
V: TRBV9
size: medium-sized
DNA: TGTGCCAGCAGCCCCCCTCAGGGCGAGACCCAGTACTTC
CDR3: CASSPPQGETQYF

D: NA
J: TRBJ2-5
V: TRBV5-4
size: NA
DNA: TGTGCCAGCAGCTCCTTAGTGGAGACCCAGTACTTC
CDR3: CASSSLVETQYF

D: TRBD2
J: TRBJ2-2
V: TRBV3-1/TRBV3-2
size: NA
DNA: TGTGCCAGCAGCCAAGGAGGAGCGGGACGCACCGGGGAGCTGTTTTTT
CDR3: CASSQGGAGRTGELFF

D: TRBD1
J: TRBJ2-3
V: TRBV19
size: NA
DNA: TGTGCCAGTAGTAAGACAGGGGGCACAGATACGCAGTATTTT
CDR3: CASSKTGGTDTQYF

D: NA
J: TRBJ2-1
V: TRBV5-6
size: NA
DNA: TGTGCCAGCAGCTTGGTCGGCAGCGACCTTGCCAATGAGCAGTTCTTC
CDR3: CASSLVGSDLANEQFF

D: TRBD2
J: TRBJ2-3
V: TRBV5-1
size: NA
DNA: TGCGCCAGCAGCTATAGCGGGAGATCGGATACGCAGTATTTT
CDR3: CASSYSGRSDTQYF

D: NA
J: TRBJ2-3
V: TRBV6-6
size: NA
DNA: TGTGCCAGCAGTTACTTTACAGGGTACGCAGATACGCAGTATTTT
CDR3: CASSYFTGYADTQYF

D: NA
J: TRBJ2-3
V: TRBV5-1
size: NA
DNA: TGCGCCAGCAGCCAATCCCCCACTAGTGTCCCAGATACGCAGTATTTT
CDR3: CASSQSPTSVPDTQYF

D: NA
J: TRBJ1-1
V: TRBV7-3
size: NA
DNA: TGTGCCAGCAGCTTAAATGTTCGGGGATCTAACACTGAAGCTTTCTTT
CDR3: CASSLNVRGSNTEAFF

D: NA
J: TRBJ1-3
V: TRBV2
size: NA
DNA: TGTGCCAGCAGGGTACAGGGCCTCTCTGGAAACACCATATATTTT
CDR3: CASRVQGLSGNTIYF

D: TRBD1
J: TRBJ1-2
V: TRBV9
size: NA
DNA: TGTGCCAGCAGCACGACAGGGTCAGCTAACTATGGCTACACCTTC
CDR3: CASSTTGSANYGYTF